This T cell receptor beta chain was observed in a study of CD8+ T cells in alopecia areata. This clone was recorded a few times. The target antigen is unknown. Extracted RNA was reverse transcribed into cDNA, the sequencing template. The method was immunoSEQ multiplex PCR; TCRdb's version includes in-frame clones alone and lacks a portion of them. The sample yields around 60,000 clones, 44% seen once. Lesional scalp punch biopsies and peripheral blood came from alopecia areata patients. Cell sorting on a FACSAria was used to separate CD4+ and CD8+ T cells from the PBMCs. Findings and limits, study-wide: Sequencing of scalp samples also captures resident alphabeta T cells of normal skin.

Germline CDR1 SGHDN, CDR2 FVKESK. The CDR3 extends over 15 amino acids. V was pared by 1 base and J by 5 bases, with 13 bases between. The rearrangement uses TRBV14 and TRBJ2-3; D is possibly TRBD2 (5 bases). The receptor's source is a human donor with alopecia areata. The sample taken for sequencing was NKG2D-low CD8+ T cells sorted from blood. The CDR3 is CASSQVPGSGDTQYF. CDR3 coding DNA: TGTGCCAGCAGCCAAGTTCCGGGAAGCGGAGATACGCAGTATTTT.